Listed below are T cell receptor beta chains from one sample, sequenced in a study of cytomegalovirus exposure and HLA in healthy donors. Measured with immunoSEQ multiplex PCR; TCRdb has only the in-frame clones, and not every one. Of some 150,000 clones detected, less than 85% appear once; the ten largest clones hold roughly 1.4%. What was sequenced was PBMCs. The receptor source for this set is a man in his 60s in good health and CMV-seronegative. Both conserved end residues are part of each CDR3. D genes are given only for firm matches. Some rows mark clone size as missing; the rest say once, few, many or name a class of expanded clone.

V	size	J	D	length	DNA	CDR3
TRBV7-9	few	TRBJ2-7	-	12	TGTTCCAGCAGACCCGACAGGTCCGAGCAGTACTTC	CSSRPDRSEQYF
TRBV2	-	TRBJ2-5	-	13	TGTGCCAGCAGTGTTTCAGGCAAAGAGACCCAGTACTTC	CASSVSGKETQYF
TRBV5-1	-	TRBJ1-4	-	15	TGCGCCAGCAGCTCGACCGGGACACCAAATGAAAAACTGTTTTTT	CASSSTGTPNEKLFF
TRBV28	few	TRBJ2-1	-	12	TGTGCCAGCAGTTTAGTAGGGGGACTACCCTTCTTC	CASSLVGGLPFF
TRBV5-1	-	TRBJ2-1	TRBD1	15	TGCGCCAGCAGCCGACAGGGGGCTTCCTACAATGAGCAGTTCTTC	CASSRQGASYNEQFF
TRBV7-9	-	TRBJ2-7	-	16	TGTTCCAGCAGCCTCCCGGGTGGATTCAGTTCCTACGAGCAGTACTTC	CSSSLPGGFSSYEQYF
TRBV28	-	TRBJ2-7	TRBD1	17	TGTGCCAGCAACAGTTTCTCTATGGGACAGGGGACCTACGAGCAGTACTTC	CASNSFSMGQGTYEQYF
TRBV9	-	TRBJ2-5	TRBD1	16	TGTGCCAGCAGCGTCCGGGACAGGGGACCCCAAGAGACCCAGTACTTC	CASSVRDRGPQETQYF
TRBV7-2	few	TRBJ2-1	TRBD1	14	TGTGCCAGCAGCTCGCCGGGACAGGGTAATGAGCAGTTCTTC	CASSSPGQGNEQFF
TRBV5-1	-	TRBJ2-1	-	11	TGCGCCAGCAACGGCTACAATGAGCAGTTCTTC	CASNGYNEQFF
TRBV30	-	TRBJ2-2	-	15	TGTGCCTGGAGTGTAAAGGGGACTAACACCGGGGAGCTGTTTTTT	CAWSVKGTNTGELFF
TRBV7-2	-	TRBJ2-2	TRBD1	14	TGTGCCAGCAGCTACCCGACAGGGGTCGGGGAGCTGTTTTTT	CASSYPTGVGELFF
TRBV5-1	-	TRBJ2-3	-	15	TGCACCAGCACCCCAACCCTCACTAGCACAGATACGCAGTATTTT	CTSTPTLTSTDTQYF
TRBV18	-	TRBJ1-1	-	13	TGTGCCAGCTTCACGGGGGGCAACACTGAAGCTTTCTTT	CASFTGGNTEAFF
TRBV19	few	TRBJ1-1	-	16	TGTGCCAGTAGTATAGTAGGCAGTCTTAGAGGCACTGAAGCTTTCTTT	CASSIVGSLRGTEAFF
TRBV10-3	-	TRBJ2-1	TRBD2	12	TGTGCCACTGGACTAGCCCCCAATGAGCAGTTCTTC	CATGLAPNEQFF
TRBV5-1	-	TRBJ2-2	-	14	TGCGCCAGCAGCTTCACTAGAAACACCGGGGAGCTGTTTTTT	CASSFTRNTGELFF
TRBV28	few	TRBJ2-5	TRBD1	16	TGTGCCAGCAGTGCCCTGGGACAGAGCGGCCAAGAGGCCCAGTACTTC	CASSALGQSGQEAQYF
TRBV6-6	-	TRBJ1-2	TRBD1	15	TGTGCCAGCAGTACACCCGGGACAGGGGACTTTGGCTACACCTTC	CASSTPGTGDFGYTF
TRBV6-5	-	TRBJ2-5	TRBD1	14	TGTGCCAGCAATAGAAATGGACAGGAAGAGACCCAGTACTTC	CASNRNGQEETQYF
TRBV2	-	TRBJ2-7	TRBD1	14	TGTGCCAGCAGCGTTCGAAACAGGGGCCACGAGCAGTACTTC	CASSVRNRGHEQYF
TRBV27	few	TRBJ2-5	-	13	TGTGCCAGCAGTGGACAGAGCCAAGAGACCCAGTACTTC	CASSGQSQETQYF
TRBV28	-	TRBJ2-3	TRBD2	15	TGTGCCAGCAGTTTCCCCCGGGGGGGAACAGATACGCAGTATTTT	CASSFPRGGTDTQYF
TRBV7-2	-	TRBJ1-3	TRBD1	15	TGTGCCAGCAGCCCACCCAACAGGGGACCCATCCCCGTGTATTTT	CASSPPNRGPIPVYF
TRBV14	-	TRBJ2-5	-	11	TGTGCCAGCAGCCAAGCGTTGACCCAGTACTTC	CASSQALTQYF
TRBV19	-	TRBJ1-6	TRBD1	14	TGTGCCAGTACCCGACAGGGGGCTGATTCACCCCTCCACTTT	CASTRQGADSPLHF
TRBV11-2	-	TRBJ2-7	-	16	TGTGCCAGCAGCTTAGACTTAGCCGGAGGTGCCTACGAGCAGTACTTC	CASSLDLAGGAYEQYF
TRBV7-7	-	TRBJ2-1	TRBD2	17	TGTGCCAGCAGCCGTAGTAGCGGGAGGGCAACCTACAATGAGCAGTTCTTC	CASSRSSGRATYNEQFF
TRBV6-1	-	TRBJ2-7	TRBD1	13	TGTGCCAGCAGGACAGGGGACGCGTACGAGCAGTACTTC	CASRTGDAYEQYF
TRBV7-9	-	TRBJ1-5	-	14	TGTGCCAGCAGCTTAGAACGGAGCAATCAGCCCCAGCATTTT	CASSLERSNQPQHF
TRBV11-2	-	TRBJ1-2	TRBD1	16	TGTGCCAGCAGCTTAACGGGGGGGACAGAGATCTATGGCTACACCTTC	CASSLTGGTEIYGYTF
TRBV15	-	TRBJ1-5	TRBD1	16	TGTGCCACCAGCAGAGCCTTTACAGGGGGGAATCAGCCCCAGCATTTT	CATSRAFTGGNQPQHF
TRBV4-1	-	TRBJ2-7	TRBD1	14	TGCGCCAGCACCGAACCGGGGGACAGGGGAATGCAGTACTTC	CASTEPGDRGMQYF
TRBV2	-	TRBJ2-1	TRBD2	15	TGTGCCAGCACTCCCTCGTCTAGCGGGGCCAATGAGCAGTTCTTC	CASTPSSSGANEQFF
TRBV7-6	-	TRBJ2-5	-	13	TGTGCCAGCAGCTTCCGGGTCAAAGAGACCCAGTACTTC	CASSFRVKETQYF
TRBV2	-	TRBJ2-7	-	14	TGTGCCAGCACCTCGCAGGGGTCCACCTACGAGCAGTACTTC	CASTSQGSTYEQYF
TRBV9	few	TRBJ2-3	-	16	TGTGCCAGCAGCGTAGGGTCTAGCGATAGCACAGATACGCAGTATTTT	CASSVGSSDSTDTQYF
TRBV28	-	TRBJ2-7	-	15	TGCGCCAGCCTAGGGGTGTTGGACCGCACCTACGAGCAGTACTTC	CASLGVLDRTYEQYF
TRBV30	-	TRBJ2-7	-	14	TGTGCCTGGAGGAGTCAAGGGGGCTCCTACGAGCAGTACTTC	CAWRSQGGSYEQYF
TRBV7-8	-	TRBJ2-2	TRBD2	18	TGTGCCAGCAGCTTACCGCAACGACTAGCGGGGATCACCGGGGAGCTGTTTTTT	CASSLPQRLAGITGELFF
TRBV6-1	-	TRBJ1-1	-	12	TGTGCCAGCAAAAGACAGAACACTGAAGCTTTCTTT	CASKRQNTEAFF
TRBV18	-	TRBJ1-1	-	15	TGTGCCAGCTCACCACGGGGCAGGGAGGGGGCTGAAGCTTTCTTT	CASSPRGREGAEAFF
TRBV29-1	-	TRBJ2-5	TRBD2	14	TGCAGCGTTGTAAGAGCGGGAGTTCAAGAGACCCAGTACTTC	CSVVRAGVQETQYF
TRBV2	-	TRBJ2-7	-	13	TGTGCCAGCAGTGCTCTCAGCGCCGGGGAGCAGTACTTC	CASSALSAGEQYF
TRBV11-2	-	TRBJ1-3	TRBD1	17	TGTGCCAGCAGCCTCGCATTCTGGACAGGGGTTGGAAACACCATATATTTT	CASSLAFWTGVGNTIYF
TRBV7-2	-	TRBJ1-1	TRBD1	14	TGTGCCAGCAGCCAGGGACAGGGGGGGAGAGAAGCTTTCTTT	CASSQGQGGREAFF
TRBV5-1	-	TRBJ2-3	TRBD1	15	TGCGCCAGCAGCTTGACGGGACAGACCACGGATACGCAGTATTTT	CASSLTGQTTDTQYF
TRBV11-2	-	TRBJ2-7	-	14	TGTGCCAGCAGCTGGGGCAGGGCGGTCCGCGAGCAGTACTTC	CASSWGRAVREQYF
TRBV30	-	TRBJ1-1	-	14	TGTGCCTGGAGTGTTGTGTTCGGGGGGACCGAAGCTTTCTTT	CAWSVVFGGTEAFF
TRBV28	few	TRBJ1-1	-	16	TGTGCCAGCAGTGCGCCGGGACGGGGGGGGAACACTGAAGCTTTCTTT	CASSAPGRGGNTEAFF
TRBV9	-	TRBJ2-7	TRBD2	15	TGTGCCAGCAGCGTAGGGGGGACTAGCCCTTACGAGCAGTACTTC	CASSVGGTSPYEQYF
TRBV4-1	-	TRBJ1-3	TRBD1	14	TGCGCCAGCAGCCAGACAGGGTTGGGAAACACCATATATTTT	CASSQTGLGNTIYF
TRBV7-8	-	TRBJ1-4	-	14	TGTGCCAGCAGCTTACGGGGAGCCAGGGGACGACTGTTTTTT	CASSLRGARGRLFF
TRBV10-1	-	TRBJ2-2	TRBD2	14	TGCGCCAGCGGGGGAGGACTAGCGGGCGGGGAGCTGTTTTTT	CASGGGLAGGELFF
TRBV6-4	-	TRBJ2-1	-	14	TGTGCCAGCAGTGACTGGGGAGGGGGTCATGAGCAGTTCTTC	CASSDWGGGHEQFF
TRBV2	-	TRBJ2-3	TRBD2	17	TGTGCCAGCAGCGCCGGTCCTAGCGGGGGGGCCACAGATACGCAGTATTTT	CASSAGPSGGATDTQYF
TRBV6-6	-	TRBJ1-5	-	14	TGTGCCAGCAGCCGGACGGGGGTGATTCAGCCCCAGCATTTT	CASSRTGVIQPQHF
TRBV28	once	TRBJ1-3	TRBD1	14	TGTGCCAGCAGTCGACAGGGTACCGGAAACACCATATATTTT	CASSRQGTGNTIYF
TRBV6-5	-	TRBJ1-2	-	13	TGTGCCAGCAGGCTGGACTCAATGGGTGGCTACACCTTC	CASRLDSMGGYTF
TRBV28	-	TRBJ1-1	-	12	TGTGCCAGCATCGGGTGGAACACTGAAGCTTTCTTT	CASIGWNTEAFF